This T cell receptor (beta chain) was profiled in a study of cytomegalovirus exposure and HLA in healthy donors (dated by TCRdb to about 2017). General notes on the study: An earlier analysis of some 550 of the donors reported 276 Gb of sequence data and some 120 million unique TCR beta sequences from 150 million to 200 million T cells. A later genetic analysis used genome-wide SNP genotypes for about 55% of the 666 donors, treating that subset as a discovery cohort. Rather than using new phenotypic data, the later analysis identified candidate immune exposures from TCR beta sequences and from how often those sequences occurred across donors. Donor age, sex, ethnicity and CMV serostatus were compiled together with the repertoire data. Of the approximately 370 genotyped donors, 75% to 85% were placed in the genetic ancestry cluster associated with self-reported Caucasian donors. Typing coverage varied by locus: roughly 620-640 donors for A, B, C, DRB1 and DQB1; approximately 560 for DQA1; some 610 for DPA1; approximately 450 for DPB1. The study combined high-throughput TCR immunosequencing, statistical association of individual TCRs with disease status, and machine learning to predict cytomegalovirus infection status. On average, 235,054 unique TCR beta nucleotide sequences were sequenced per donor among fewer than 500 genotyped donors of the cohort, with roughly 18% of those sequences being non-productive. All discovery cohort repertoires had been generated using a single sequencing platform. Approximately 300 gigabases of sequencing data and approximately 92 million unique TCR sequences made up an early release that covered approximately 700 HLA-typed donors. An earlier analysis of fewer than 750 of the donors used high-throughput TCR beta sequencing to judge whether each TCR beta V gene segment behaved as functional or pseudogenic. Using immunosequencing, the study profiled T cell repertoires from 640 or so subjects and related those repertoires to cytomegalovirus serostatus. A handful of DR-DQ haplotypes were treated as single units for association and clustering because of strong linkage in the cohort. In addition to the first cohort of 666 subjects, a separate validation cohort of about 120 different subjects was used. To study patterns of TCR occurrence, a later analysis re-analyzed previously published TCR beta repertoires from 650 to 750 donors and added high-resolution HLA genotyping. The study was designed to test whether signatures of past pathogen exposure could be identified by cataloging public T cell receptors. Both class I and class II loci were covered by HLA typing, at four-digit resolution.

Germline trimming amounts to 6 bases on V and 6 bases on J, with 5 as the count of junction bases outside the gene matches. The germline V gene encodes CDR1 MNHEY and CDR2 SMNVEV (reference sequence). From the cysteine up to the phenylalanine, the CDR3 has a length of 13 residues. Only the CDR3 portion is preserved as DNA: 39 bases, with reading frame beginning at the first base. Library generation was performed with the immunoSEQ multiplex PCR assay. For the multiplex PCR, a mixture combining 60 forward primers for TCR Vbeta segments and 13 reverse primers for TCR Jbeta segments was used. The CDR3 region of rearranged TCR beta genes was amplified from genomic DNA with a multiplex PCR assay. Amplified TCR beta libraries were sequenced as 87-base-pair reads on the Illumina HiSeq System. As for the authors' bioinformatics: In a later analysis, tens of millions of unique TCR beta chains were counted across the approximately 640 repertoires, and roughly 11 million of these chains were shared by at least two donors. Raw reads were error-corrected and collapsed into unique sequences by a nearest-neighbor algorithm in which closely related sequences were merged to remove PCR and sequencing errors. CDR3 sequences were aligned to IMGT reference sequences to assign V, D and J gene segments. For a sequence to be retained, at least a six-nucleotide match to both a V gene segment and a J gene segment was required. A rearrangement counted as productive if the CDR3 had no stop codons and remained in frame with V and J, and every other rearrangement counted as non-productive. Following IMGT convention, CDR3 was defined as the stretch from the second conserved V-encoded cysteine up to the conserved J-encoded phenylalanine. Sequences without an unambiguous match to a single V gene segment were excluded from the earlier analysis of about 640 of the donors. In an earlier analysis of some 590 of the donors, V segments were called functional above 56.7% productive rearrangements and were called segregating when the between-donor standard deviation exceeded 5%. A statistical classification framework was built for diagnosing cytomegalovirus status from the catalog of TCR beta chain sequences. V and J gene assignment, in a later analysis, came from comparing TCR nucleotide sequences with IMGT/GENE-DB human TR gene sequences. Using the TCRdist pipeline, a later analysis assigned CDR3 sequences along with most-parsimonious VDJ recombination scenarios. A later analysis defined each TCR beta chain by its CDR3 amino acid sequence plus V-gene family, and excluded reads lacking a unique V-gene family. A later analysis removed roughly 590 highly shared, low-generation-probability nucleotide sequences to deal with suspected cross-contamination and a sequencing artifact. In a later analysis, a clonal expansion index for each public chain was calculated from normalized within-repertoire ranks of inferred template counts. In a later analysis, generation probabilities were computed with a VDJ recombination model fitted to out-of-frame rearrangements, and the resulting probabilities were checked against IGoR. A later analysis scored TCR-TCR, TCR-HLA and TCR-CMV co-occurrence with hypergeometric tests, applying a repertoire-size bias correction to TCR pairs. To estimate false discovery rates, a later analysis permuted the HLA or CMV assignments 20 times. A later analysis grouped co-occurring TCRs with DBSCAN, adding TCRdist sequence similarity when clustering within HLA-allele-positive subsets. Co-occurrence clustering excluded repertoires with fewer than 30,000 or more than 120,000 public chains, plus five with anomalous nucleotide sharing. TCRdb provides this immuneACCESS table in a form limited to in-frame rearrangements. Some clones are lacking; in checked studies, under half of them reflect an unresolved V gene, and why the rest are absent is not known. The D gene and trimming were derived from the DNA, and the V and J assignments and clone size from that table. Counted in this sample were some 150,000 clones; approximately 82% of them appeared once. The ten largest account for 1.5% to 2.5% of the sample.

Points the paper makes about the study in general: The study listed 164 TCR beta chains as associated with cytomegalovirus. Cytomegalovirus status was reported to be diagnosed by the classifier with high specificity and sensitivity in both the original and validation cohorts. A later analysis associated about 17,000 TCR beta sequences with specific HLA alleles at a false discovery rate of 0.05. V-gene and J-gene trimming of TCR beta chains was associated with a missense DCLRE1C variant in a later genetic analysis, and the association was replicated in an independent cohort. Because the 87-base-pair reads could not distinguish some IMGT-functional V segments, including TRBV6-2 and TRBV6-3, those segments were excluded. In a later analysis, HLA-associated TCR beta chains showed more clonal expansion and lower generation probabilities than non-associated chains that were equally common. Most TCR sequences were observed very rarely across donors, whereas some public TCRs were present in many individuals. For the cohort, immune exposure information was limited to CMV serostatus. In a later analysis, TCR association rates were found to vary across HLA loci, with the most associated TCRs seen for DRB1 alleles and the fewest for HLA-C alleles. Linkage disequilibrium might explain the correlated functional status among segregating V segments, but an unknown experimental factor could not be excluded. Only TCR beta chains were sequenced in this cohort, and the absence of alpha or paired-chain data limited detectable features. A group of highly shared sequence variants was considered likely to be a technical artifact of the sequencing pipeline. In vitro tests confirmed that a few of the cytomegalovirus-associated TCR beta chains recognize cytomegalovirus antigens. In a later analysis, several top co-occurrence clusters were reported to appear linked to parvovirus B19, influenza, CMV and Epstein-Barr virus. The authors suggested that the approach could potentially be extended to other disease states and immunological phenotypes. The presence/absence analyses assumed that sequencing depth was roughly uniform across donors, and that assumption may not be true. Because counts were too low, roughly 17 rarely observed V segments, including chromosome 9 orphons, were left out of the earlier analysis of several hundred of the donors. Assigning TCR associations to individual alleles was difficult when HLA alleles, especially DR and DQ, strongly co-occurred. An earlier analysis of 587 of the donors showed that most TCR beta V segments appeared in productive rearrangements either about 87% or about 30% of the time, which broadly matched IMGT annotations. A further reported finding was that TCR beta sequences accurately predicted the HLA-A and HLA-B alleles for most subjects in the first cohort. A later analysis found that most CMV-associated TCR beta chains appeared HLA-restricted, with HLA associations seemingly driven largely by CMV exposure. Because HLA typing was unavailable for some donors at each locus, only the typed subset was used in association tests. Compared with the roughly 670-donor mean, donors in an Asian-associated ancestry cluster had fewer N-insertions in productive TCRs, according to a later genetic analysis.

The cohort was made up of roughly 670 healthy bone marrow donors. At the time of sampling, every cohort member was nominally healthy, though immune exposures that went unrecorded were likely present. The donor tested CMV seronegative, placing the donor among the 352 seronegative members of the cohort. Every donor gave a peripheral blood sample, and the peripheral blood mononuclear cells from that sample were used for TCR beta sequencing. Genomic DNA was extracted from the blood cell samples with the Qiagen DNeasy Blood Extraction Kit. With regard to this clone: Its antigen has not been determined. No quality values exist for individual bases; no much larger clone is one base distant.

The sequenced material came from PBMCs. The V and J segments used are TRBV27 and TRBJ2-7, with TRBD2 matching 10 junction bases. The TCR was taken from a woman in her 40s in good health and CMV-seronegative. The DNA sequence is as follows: TGTGCCAGCAGACCGGGACTAGCGACCGAGCAGTACTTC. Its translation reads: CASRPGLATEQYF.